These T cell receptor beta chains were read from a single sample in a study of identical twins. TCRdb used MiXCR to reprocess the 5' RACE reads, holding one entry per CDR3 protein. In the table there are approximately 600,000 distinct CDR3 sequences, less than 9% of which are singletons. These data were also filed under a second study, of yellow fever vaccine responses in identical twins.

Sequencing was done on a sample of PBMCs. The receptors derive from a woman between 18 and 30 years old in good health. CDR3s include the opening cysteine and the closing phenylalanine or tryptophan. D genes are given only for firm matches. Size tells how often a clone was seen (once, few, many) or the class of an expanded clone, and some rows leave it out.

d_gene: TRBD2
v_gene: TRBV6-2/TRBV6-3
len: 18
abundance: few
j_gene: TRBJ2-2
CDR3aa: CASTSRLADETNTGELFF
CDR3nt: TGTGCCAGCACCTCGCGACTAGCGGACGAAACGAACACCGGGGAGCTGTTTTTT

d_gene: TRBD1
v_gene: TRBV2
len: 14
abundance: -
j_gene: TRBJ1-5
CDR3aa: CASSTQGINQPQHF
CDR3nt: TGTGCCAGCAGTACACAGGGGATCAATCAGCCCCAGCATTTT

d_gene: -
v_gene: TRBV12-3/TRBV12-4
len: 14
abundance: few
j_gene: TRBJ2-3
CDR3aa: CASSLKQQTDTQYF
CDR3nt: TGTGCCAGCAGTTTAAAACAGCAAACAGATACGCAGTATTTT

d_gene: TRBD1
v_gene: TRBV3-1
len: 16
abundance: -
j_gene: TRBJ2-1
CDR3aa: CASSTRDRGIYNEQFF
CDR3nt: TGTGCCAGCAGCACCCGGGACAGGGGGATATACAATGAGCAGTTCTTC

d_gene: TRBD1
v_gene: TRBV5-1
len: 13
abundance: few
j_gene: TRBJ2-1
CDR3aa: CASFLTGANEQFF
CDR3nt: TGCGCCAGTTTCCTTACAGGGGCCAATGAGCAGTTCTTC

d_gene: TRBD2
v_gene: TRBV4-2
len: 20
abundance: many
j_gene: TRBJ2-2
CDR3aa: CASSLTLGLAGVGDTGELFF
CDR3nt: TGTGCCAGCAGCCTGACCCTCGGACTAGCGGGAGTGGGGGACACCGGGGAGCTGTTTTTT

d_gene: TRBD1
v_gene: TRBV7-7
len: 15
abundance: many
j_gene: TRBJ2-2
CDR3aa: CASSSDRGDTGELFF
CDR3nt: TGTGCCAGCAGCTCGGACAGGGGCGACACCGGGGAGCTGTTTTTT

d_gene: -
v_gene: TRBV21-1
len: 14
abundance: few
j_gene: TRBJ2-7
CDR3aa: CASSRLTGAYEQYF
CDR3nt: TGTGCCAGCAGCAGATTAACAGGGGCCTACGAGCAGTACTTC

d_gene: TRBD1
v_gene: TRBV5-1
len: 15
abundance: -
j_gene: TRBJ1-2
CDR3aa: CASSPGQQKLYGYTF
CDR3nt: TGCGCCAGCAGCCCGGGACAGCAAAAACTTTATGGCTACACCTTC

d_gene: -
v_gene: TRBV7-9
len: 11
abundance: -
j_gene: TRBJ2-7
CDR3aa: CASSGDFEQYF
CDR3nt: TGTGCCAGCAGTGGGGATTTCGAGCAGTACTTC

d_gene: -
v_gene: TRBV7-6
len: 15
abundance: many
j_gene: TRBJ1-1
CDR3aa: CASSLVGGANTEAFF
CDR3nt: TGTGCCAGCAGCTTAGTGGGGGGCGCGAACACTGAAGCTTTCTTT

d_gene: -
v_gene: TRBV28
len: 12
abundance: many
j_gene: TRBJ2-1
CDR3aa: CASSRIPNEQFF
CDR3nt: TGTGCCAGCAGCCGCATTCCAAATGAGCAGTTCTTC

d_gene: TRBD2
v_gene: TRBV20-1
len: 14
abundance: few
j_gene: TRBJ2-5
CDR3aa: CSAQPGGAAETQYF
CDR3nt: TGCAGTGCTCAACCGGGGGGGGCCGCAGAGACCCAGTACTTC

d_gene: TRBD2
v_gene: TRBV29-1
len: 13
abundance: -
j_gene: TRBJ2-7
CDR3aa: CSVVSGRVREQYF
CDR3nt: TGCAGCGTGGTTAGCGGGAGGGTGCGAGAGCAGTACTTC

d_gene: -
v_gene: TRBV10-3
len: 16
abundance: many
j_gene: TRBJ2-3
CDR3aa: CAISPQAGINTDTQYF
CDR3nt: TGTGCCATCAGTCCCCAGGCAGGGATTAACACAGATACGCAGTATTTT

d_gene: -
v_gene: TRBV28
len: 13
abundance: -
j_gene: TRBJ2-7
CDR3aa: CASSLTNTYEQYF
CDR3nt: TGTGCCAGCAGTTTAACAAATACCTACGAGCAGTACTTC

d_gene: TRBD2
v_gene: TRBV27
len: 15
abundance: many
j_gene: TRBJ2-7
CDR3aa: CASRTSLAGGQEQYF
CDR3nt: TGTGCCAGCAGGACCTCCTTAGCGGGAGGACAGGAGCAGTACTTC

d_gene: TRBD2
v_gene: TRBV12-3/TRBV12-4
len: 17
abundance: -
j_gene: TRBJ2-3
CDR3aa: CASSRRSGGAGTDTQYF
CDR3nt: TGTGCCAGCAGCCGTCGTAGCGGGGGGGCGGGCACAGATACGCAGTATTTT

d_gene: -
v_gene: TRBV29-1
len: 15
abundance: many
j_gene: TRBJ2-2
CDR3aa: CSVARSVGNTGELFF
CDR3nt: TGCAGCGTTGCAAGGAGCGTGGGAAACACCGGGGAGCTGTTTTTT